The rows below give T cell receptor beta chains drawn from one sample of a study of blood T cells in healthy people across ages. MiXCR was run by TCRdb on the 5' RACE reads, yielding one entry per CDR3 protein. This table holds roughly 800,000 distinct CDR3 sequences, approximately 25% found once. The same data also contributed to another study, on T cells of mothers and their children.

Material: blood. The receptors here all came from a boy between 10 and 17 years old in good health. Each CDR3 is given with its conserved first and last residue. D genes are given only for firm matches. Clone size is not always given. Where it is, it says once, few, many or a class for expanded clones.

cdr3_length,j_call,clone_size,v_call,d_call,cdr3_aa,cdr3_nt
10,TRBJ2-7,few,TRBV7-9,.,CASGPGQQYF,TGTGCCAGCGGACCGGGACAGCAGTACTTC
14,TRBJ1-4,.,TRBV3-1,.,CASSLSPTWEKLFF,TGTGCCAGCAGCCTTAGTCCGACGTGGGAAAAACTGTTTTTT
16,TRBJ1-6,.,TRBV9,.,CASSVRDASYNSPLHF,TGTGCCAGCAGCGTCCGGGACGCGTCCTATAATTCACCCCTCCACTTT
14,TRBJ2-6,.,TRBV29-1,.,CSVEFPSGANVLTF,TGCAGCGTGGAGTTCCCCTCAGGGGCCAACGTCCTGACTTTC
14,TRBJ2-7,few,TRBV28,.,CASSLGQPVYEQYF,TGTGCCAGCAGTTTAGGACAGCCTGTCTACGAGCAGTACTTC
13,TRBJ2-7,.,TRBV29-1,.,CSVEGGRTYEQYF,TGCAGCGTTGAAGGGGGGCGCACCTACGAGCAGTACTTC
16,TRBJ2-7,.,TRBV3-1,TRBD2,CASSHLLPGLTHEQYF,TGTGCCAGCAGCCACCTCCTGCCGGGACTAACCCACGAGCAGTACTTC
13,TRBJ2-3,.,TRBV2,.,CASSEIASDTQYF,TGTGCCAGCAGTGAAATCGCGTCAGATACGCAGTATTTT
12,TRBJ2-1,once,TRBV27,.,CASSLVGRDQFF,TGTGCCAGCAGTTTGGTCGGACGGGACCAGTTCTTC
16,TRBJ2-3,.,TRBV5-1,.,CASSFGGSADTDTQYF,TGCGCCAGCAGCTTTGGAGGAAGCGCCGACACAGATACGCAGTATTTT
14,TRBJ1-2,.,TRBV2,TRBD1,CASRAGGLAYGYTF,TGTGCCAGCAGGGCAGGGGGACTCGCTTATGGCTACACCTTC
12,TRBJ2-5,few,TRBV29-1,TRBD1,CSAADRVETQYF,TGCAGCGCCGCCGACAGGGTAGAGACCCAGTACTTC
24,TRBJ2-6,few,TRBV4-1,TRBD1,CASSQERIEFWGTGEMRGANVLTF,TGCGCCAGCAGCCAAGAAAGGATAGAATTTTGGGGGACAGGGGAAATGAGGGGGGCCAACGTCCTGACTTTC
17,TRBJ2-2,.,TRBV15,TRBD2,CATSRELAEYNTGELFF,TGTGCCACCAGCAGAGAACTAGCGGAATACAACACCGGGGAGCTGTTTTTT
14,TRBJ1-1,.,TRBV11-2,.,CASSRLPGGTEAFF,TGTGCCAGCAGTCGACTCCCCGGGGGCACTGAAGCTTTCTTT
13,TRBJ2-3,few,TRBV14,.,CASSQVDTDTQYF,TGTGCCAGCAGCCAGGTTGACACAGATACGCAGTATTTT
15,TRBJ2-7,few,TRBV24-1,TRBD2,CATSESGLARDEQYF,TGTGCCACCAGTGAATCCGGACTAGCGCGTGACGAGCAGTACTTC
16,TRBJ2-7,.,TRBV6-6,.,CASSYSTRTADYEQYF,TGTGCCAGCAGTTACAGCACAAGGACAGCGGATTACGAGCAGTACTTC
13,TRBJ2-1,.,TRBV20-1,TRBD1,CSARETGYNEQFF,TGCAGTGCTAGGGAGACAGGGTACAATGAGCAGTTCTTC
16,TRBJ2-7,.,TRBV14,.,CASSQAYTDMVYEQYF,TGTGCCAGCAGCCAAGCTTACACCGATATGGTCTACGAGCAGTACTTC
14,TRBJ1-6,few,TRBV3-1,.,CASSAAGAYSPLHF,TGTGCCAGCAGCGCAGCAGGGGCCTATTCACCCCTCCACTTT
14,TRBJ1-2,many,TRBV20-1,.,CSASPGVLKGGYTF,TGCAGTGCTAGCCCAGGGGTGTTAAAGGGTGGCTACACCTTC
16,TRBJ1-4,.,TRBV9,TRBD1,CASSPGTGALVEKLFF,TGTGCCAGCAGCCCGGGGACAGGGGCCCTAGTTGAAAAACTGTTTTTT
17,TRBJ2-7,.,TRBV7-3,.,CANSLSAATDYPYEQYF,TGTGCCAACAGCTTAAGCGCTGCGACCGACTACCCCTACGAGCAGTACTTC
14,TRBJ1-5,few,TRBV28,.,CASSFLDNSQPQHF,TGTGCCAGCAGTTTTCTGGACAATAGTCAGCCCCAGCATTTT
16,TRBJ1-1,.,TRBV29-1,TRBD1,CSTAGDSNSMNTEAFF,TGCAGCACCGCGGGGGACAGTAACTCCATGAACACTGAAGCTTTCTTT
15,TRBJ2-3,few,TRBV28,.,CASNTEQPPTDTQYF,TGTGCCAGCAATACAGAACAACCCCCCACAGATACGCAGTATTTT
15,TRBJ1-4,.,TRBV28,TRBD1,CASSLWDRNNEKLFF,TGTGCCAGCAGCCTCTGGGACAGAAACAATGAAAAACTGTTTTTT
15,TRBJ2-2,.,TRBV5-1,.,CASSLVLGNTGELFF,TGCGCCAGCAGCTTGGTCTTAGGGAACACCGGGGAGCTGTTTTTT
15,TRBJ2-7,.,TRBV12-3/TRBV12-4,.,CASSFGGSASYEQYF,TGTGCCAGCAGTTTTGGGGGTTCTGCATCCTACGAGCAGTACTTC
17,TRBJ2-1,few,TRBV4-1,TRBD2,CASSHRLAEASYNEQFF,TGCGCCAGCAGCCATCGCCTAGCGGAGGCCTCCTACAATGAGCAGTTCTTC
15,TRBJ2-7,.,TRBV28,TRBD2,CASSRPSGALYEQYF,TGTGCCAGCAGTAGGCCTAGCGGGGCACTCTACGAGCAGTACTTC
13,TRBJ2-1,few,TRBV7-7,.,CASSWTLGSEQFF,TGTGCTAGCAGCTGGACTCTGGGATCTGAGCAGTTCTTC
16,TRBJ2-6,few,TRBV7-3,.,CASSSPGGSGANVLTF,TGTGCCAGCAGCTCCCCTGGGGGCTCTGGGGCCAACGTCCTGACTTTC
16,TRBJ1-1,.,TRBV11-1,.,CASSTRDSYMNTEAFF,TGTGCCAGCAGCACCCGCGACAGTTACATGAACACTGAAGCTTTCTTT